This is a list of T cell receptor beta chains from one sample in a study of cytomegalovirus exposure and HLA in healthy donors. Generated by immunoSEQ multiplex PCR, the TCRdb table keeps only in-frame clones and is missing some. Of roughly 250,000 clones in the sample, roughly two thirds were seen once. The source material was PBMCs. These receptors came from a female donor in good health and CMV-seronegative. Each CDR3 is given with its conserved first and last residue. Each record gives: clone size, J gene, D gene, V gene, CDR3 DNA, CDR3 protein. D genes are given only for firm matches. Clone size is not always given. Where it is, it says once, few, many or a class for expanded clones.

abundance: NA
j_gene: TRBJ2-7
d_gene: TRBD1
v_gene: TRBV6-6
CDR3nt: TGTGCCAGCAGTCACGGGACAGGGATATACGAGCAGTACTTC
CDR3aa: CASSHGTGIYEQYF

abundance: NA
j_gene: TRBJ2-7
d_gene: NA
v_gene: TRBV10-2
CDR3nt: TGCGCCAGTATTGGTACAGCCTTCGCTGTGTCCTACGAGCAGTACTTC
CDR3aa: CASIGTAFAVSYEQYF

abundance: NA
j_gene: TRBJ1-5
d_gene: TRBD1
v_gene: TRBV27
CDR3nt: TGTGCCAGCAGTACCCGAGGGACAGGGGGCGGTCAGCCCCAGCATTTT
CDR3aa: CASSTRGTGGGQPQHF

abundance: NA
j_gene: TRBJ1-3
d_gene: TRBD1
v_gene: TRBV6-1
CDR3nt: TGTGCCAGCAAGACAGGGGCCAACTCTGGAAACACCATATATTTT
CDR3aa: CASKTGANSGNTIYF

abundance: NA
j_gene: TRBJ1-1
d_gene: NA
v_gene: TRBV6-1
CDR3nt: TGTGCCAGCAGTGAAGGGGCAGGGTTCACAGCTTTCTTT
CDR3aa: CASSEGAGFTAFF

abundance: NA
j_gene: TRBJ2-3
d_gene: NA
v_gene: TRBV2
CDR3nt: TGTGCCAGCAATCGGGCTAGCGGCACAGATACGCAGTATTTT
CDR3aa: CASNRASGTDTQYF

abundance: few
j_gene: TRBJ2-7
d_gene: TRBD1
v_gene: TRBV6-5
CDR3nt: TGTGCCAGCAGTCCTACTCGGGACAGGGGTCTGAACTTC
CDR3aa: CASSPTRDRGLNF

abundance: few
j_gene: TRBJ2-1
d_gene: NA
v_gene: TRBV29-1
CDR3nt: TGCAGCGCCACGGGGCGGGATTCAGATGGCAGGGAGCAGTTCTTC
CDR3aa: CSATGRDSDGREQFF

abundance: once
j_gene: TRBJ2-5
d_gene: TRBD2
v_gene: TRBV27
CDR3nt: TGTGCCAGCAGTGGACTAGCGGGAGCCGAGACCCAGTACTTC
CDR3aa: CASSGLAGAETQYF

abundance: NA
j_gene: TRBJ2-7
d_gene: NA
v_gene: TRBV27
CDR3nt: TGTGCCAGCAGTGTCGGGAGCGAGCAGTACTTC
CDR3aa: CASSVGSEQYF

abundance: NA
j_gene: TRBJ2-1
d_gene: TRBD2
v_gene: TRBV27
CDR3nt: TGTGCCAGCCAGCCCCTTCTAGCGGGAGAAGGGGATGAGCAGTTCTTC
CDR3aa: CASQPLLAGEGDEQFF

abundance: NA
j_gene: TRBJ1-5
d_gene: NA
v_gene: TRBV6-1
CDR3nt: TGTGCCAGCAGGGAAACCCGACAGCGCAATCAGCCCCAGCATTTT
CDR3aa: CASRETRQRNQPQHF

abundance: few
j_gene: TRBJ2-7
d_gene: TRBD1
v_gene: TRBV29-1
CDR3nt: TGCAGCGTTTCTAAGGGGGCGAATTACGAGCAGTACTTC
CDR3aa: CSVSKGANYEQYF

abundance: few
j_gene: TRBJ1-4
d_gene: TRBD1
v_gene: TRBV10-2
CDR3nt: TGCGCCAGCAGTGAGTCGTTAAGGGGGCAAGGACTGTTTTTT
CDR3aa: CASSESLRGQGLFF

abundance: NA
j_gene: TRBJ1-3
d_gene: TRBD1
v_gene: TRBV7-9
CDR3nt: TGTGCCAGCAGCGCCCGGACAGGGACCTCCACAACCTCTGGAAACACCATATATTTT
CDR3aa: CASSARTGTSTTSGNTIYF

abundance: NA
j_gene: TRBJ2-5
d_gene: NA
v_gene: TRBV19
CDR3nt: TGTGCCAGTAGCATCTCAACGGGAGAGAAGACCCAGTACTTC
CDR3aa: CASSISTGEKTQYF